The rows below give T cell receptor beta chains drawn from one sample of a study of blood T cell repertoires in COVID-19. The data were produced by immunoSEQ multiplex PCR, yet TCRdb's version contains in-frame clones alone and is incomplete. The sample has some 260,000 clones; around 90% are singletons. Sequencing input: PBMCs or T cells enriched from blood (not recorded which). Source of these receptors: a woman between 25 and 40 years old with acute COVID-19. The CDR3 runs from the conserved cysteine through the conserved F or W. D genes are given only for firm matches. Size tells how often a clone was seen (once, few, many) or the class of an expanded clone, and some rows leave it out.

clone_size	d_call	j_call	v_call	cdr3_aa	cdr3_nt
few	.	TRBJ1-2	TRBV5-6	CASSGTGITF	TGTGCCAGCAGCGGAACAGGGATAACCTTC
.	.	TRBJ1-5	TRBV7-2	CASSLFGNQPQHF	TGTGCCAGCAGCTTATTCGGGAATCAGCCCCAGCATTTT
.	.	TRBJ2-5	TRBV28	CASSPMGHQETQYF	TGTGCCAGCAGTCCGATGGGGCACCAAGAGACCCAGTACTTC
.	.	TRBJ2-5	TRBV7-6	CASTMFRGRAQYF	TGTGCCAGCACCATGTTTAGGGGTAGAGCCCAGTACTTC
.	.	TRBJ1-2	TRBV27	CASSPTSGGNYGYTF	TGTGCCAGCAGTCCGACGTCGGGGGGGAACTATGGCTACACCTTC
.	.	TRBJ1-3	TRBV28	CASSFHQGRPGNTIYF	TGTGCCAGCAGTTTTCACCAGGGCCGACCTGGAAACACCATATATTTT
.	.	TRBJ2-2	TRBV9	CASSVELWGELFF	TGTGCCAGCAGCGTAGAACTGTGGGGGGAGCTGTTTTTT
.	TRBD2	TRBJ2-2	TRBV25-1	CASSEWREGPTGELFF	TGTGCCAGCAGTGAGTGGCGGGAGGGCCCCACCGGGGAGCTGTTTTTT
.	.	TRBJ1-5	TRBV27	CASSSGLSLYF	TGTGCCAGCAGTTCTGGACTCAGTTTGTATTTT
.	.	TRBJ1-3	TRBV2	CASRGQLSGNTIYF	TGTGCCAGCCGAGGACAGCTCTCTGGAAACACCATATATTTT
.	.	TRBJ1-2	TRBV18	CASSPGGYGYTF	TGTGCCAGCTCCCCCGGCGGCTATGGCTACACCTTC
.	TRBD2	TRBJ2-3	TRBV5-8	CASSSGTSGSISDTQYF	TGTGCCAGCAGCTCCGGGACTAGCGGGAGTATCTCCGATACGCAGTATTTT
.	TRBD1	TRBJ2-3	TRBV28	CASSLPGTELDTQYF	TGTGCCAGCAGTTTACCGGGGACAGAACTAGATACGCAGTATTTT
.	TRBD1	TRBJ1-1	TRBV6-5	CASSYFSGTGYAEAFF	TGTGCCAGCAGTTACTTTTCCGGGACAGGGTACGCTGAAGCTTTCTTT
.	TRBD2	TRBJ2-2	TRBV9	CASSALAGVRTGELFF	TGTGCCAGCAGCGCGCTAGCGGGAGTTCGCACCGGGGAGCTGTTTTTT
once	.	TRBJ1-6	TRBV27	CASSLRAGLGYNSPLHF	TGTGCCAGCAGTTTAAGAGCAGGACTAGGCTATAATTCACCCCTCCACTTT
once	TRBD1	TRBJ1-2	TRBV2	CASSEAMGTGDEANYGYTF	TGTGCCAGCAGTGAAGCGATGGGGACAGGGGACGAAGCTAACTATGGCTACACCTTC
.	.	TRBJ2-5	TRBV9	CASSVAPRGGTQETQYF	TGTGCCAGCAGCGTAGCCCCTCGGGGCGGGACCCAAGAGACCCAGTACTTC
.	.	TRBJ2-7	TRBV7-8	CASSLGPSEQYF	TGTGCCAGCAGCTTGGGCCCGTCCGAGCAGTACTTC
few	.	TRBJ2-7	TRBV18	CASSLGGGAPYEQYF	TGTGCCAGCTCACTCGGAGGGGGCGCCCCCTACGAGCAGTACTTC
few	TRBD1	TRBJ2-3	TRBV6-5	CASRTWTGTDTQYF	TGTGCCAGCAGAACCTGGACAGGGACAGATACGCAGTATTTT
.	.	TRBJ1-1	TRBV2	CASSEVRGAFF	TGTGCCAGCAGCGAGGTGAGAGGGGCTTTCTTT
.	.	TRBJ2-1	TRBV20-1	CSAREPLLFF	TGCAGTGCTAGGGAGCCCCTTCTGTTCTTC
.	TRBD2	TRBJ2-2	TRBV7-9	CASRGLAGPSTGELFF	TGTGCCAGCCGAGGACTAGCGGGGCCAAGCACCGGGGAGCTGTTTTTT
.	.	TRBJ1-3	TRBV28	CASSLAVRDTIYF	TGTGCCAGCAGTTTGGCAGTCCGTGACACCATATATTTT
.	.	TRBJ2-6	TRBV5-1	CASSVRDPFSGANVLTF	TGCGCCAGCAGCGTCCGGGATCCTTTCTCTGGGGCCAACGTCCTGACTTTC
.	TRBD1	TRBJ2-7	TRBV6-5	CASRRQGGPSYEQYF	TGTGCCAGCAGGAGACAGGGGGGGCCCTCCTACGAGCAGTACTTC
.	TRBD1	TRBJ1-5	TRBV4-1	CASSHNRGNQPQHF	TGCGCCAGCAGCCATAACAGGGGGAATCAGCCCCAGCATTTT
.	TRBD1	TRBJ1-5	TRBV6-1	CASREPREGQGGSNQPQHF	TGTGCCAGCAGGGAACCCAGGGAGGGACAGGGGGGATCCAATCAGCCCCAGCATTTT
.	TRBD1	TRBJ1-2	TRBV28	CASNPFSAGGNGYTF	TGTGCCAGCAACCCCTTCTCGGCAGGGGGCAATGGCTACACCTTC
.	.	TRBJ1-2	TRBV6-1	CASSETPSGDAGYTF	TGTGCCAGCAGTGAAACCCCCTCAGGGGATGCTGGCTACACCTTC
.	.	TRBJ1-3	TRBV28	CASSLYRGNTIYF	TGTGCCAGCAGTTTATACAGAGGAAACACCATATATTTT
.	.	TRBJ1-2	TRBV5-1	CASSRQTNYGYTF	TGCGCCAGCAGCCGACAGACCAACTATGGCTACACCTTC
.	.	TRBJ1-3	TRBV29-1	CSVETLQGGNTIYF	TGCAGCGTTGAAACGTTACAGGGAGGAAACACCATATATTTT
.	.	TRBJ2-2	TRBV5-5	CASSLGPVGVTGELFF	TGTGCCAGCAGCTTGGGGCCCGTCGGGGTCACCGGGGAGCTGTTTTTT
once	TRBD2	TRBJ2-7	TRBV5-4	CASRPSGSSNEQYF	TGTGCCAGCAGGCCCAGCGGGAGTAGCAACGAGCAGTACTTC
few	TRBD1	TRBJ1-4	TRBV5-8	CASSDGQGRNWDEKLFF	TGTGCCAGCAGCGATGGACAGGGGCGAAATTGGGATGAAAAACTGTTTTTT
.	.	TRBJ2-5	TRBV5-6	CASSQPRRLAETQYF	TGTGCCAGCAGCCAACCCCGGAGGCTGGCGGAGACCCAGTACTTC
few	TRBD1	TRBJ2-1	TRBV29-1	CSVAGQGYDEQFF	TGCAGCGTCGCAGGACAGGGGTATGATGAGCAGTTCTTC
few	TRBD1	TRBJ1-2	TRBV15	CATSRVRGRMNYGYTF	TGTGCCACCAGCAGAGTTAGGGGGCGTATGAACTATGGCTACACCTTC